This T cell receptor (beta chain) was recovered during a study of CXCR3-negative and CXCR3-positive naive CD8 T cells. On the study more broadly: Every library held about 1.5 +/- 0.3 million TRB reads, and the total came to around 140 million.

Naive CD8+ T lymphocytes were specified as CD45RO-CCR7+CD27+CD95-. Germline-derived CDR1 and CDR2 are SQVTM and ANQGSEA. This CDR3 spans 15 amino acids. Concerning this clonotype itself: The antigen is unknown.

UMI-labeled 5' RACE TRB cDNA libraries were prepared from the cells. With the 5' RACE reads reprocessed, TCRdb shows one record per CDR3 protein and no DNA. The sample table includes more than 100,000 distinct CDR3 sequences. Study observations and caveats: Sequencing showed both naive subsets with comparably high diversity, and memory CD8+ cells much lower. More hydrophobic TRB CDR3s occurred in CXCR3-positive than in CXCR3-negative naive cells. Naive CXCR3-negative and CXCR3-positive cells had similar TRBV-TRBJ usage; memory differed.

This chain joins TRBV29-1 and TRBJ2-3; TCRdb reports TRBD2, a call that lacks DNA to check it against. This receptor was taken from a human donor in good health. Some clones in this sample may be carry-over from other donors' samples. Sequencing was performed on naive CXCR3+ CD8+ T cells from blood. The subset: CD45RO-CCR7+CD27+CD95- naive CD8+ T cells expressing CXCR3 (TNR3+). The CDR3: CSVGGVAGATDTQYF.